These T cell receptor beta chains were read from a single sample in a study of vaccination and CD4 T cells after COVID-19. These receptors have no identified antigens. A single record per CDR3 protein comes from TCRdb applying MiXCR to the PCR reads. The table has roughly 8,700 distinct CDR3 sequences, under 25% seen once; the top ten hold about 20%. The sequenced material came from cultured CD4+ T cells from blood. The receptors originated from a human donor with COVID-19. CDR3s leave out the opening cysteine and the closing phenylalanine or tryptophan. Fields, in order: V gene, CDR3 protein.

TRBV11-2	ASSSGQGAGEQY
TRBV11-2	ASSPGSLGGYT
TRBV25-1	ASSGGQRSVFYEQY
TRBV12-3/TRBV12-4	ASSLIWRINSPLH
TRBV5-6	ASSGGGQGQPQH
TRBV5-1	ASSLSLGAGTEAF
TRBV20-1	SARIRAETQY
TRBV2	ASISGAQETQY
TRBV28	VSVFSANEKLF
TRBV4-2	ASSREVGYT
TRBV11-2	ASSSTGYQPQH
TRBV11-2	ASSLIGGSGQY
TRBV6-1	ASSSQGQGNYGYT
TRBV5-4	ASSFLGAEAF
TRBV29-1	SVGSYPGVAF
TRBV20-1	SAGGQTSSYEQY